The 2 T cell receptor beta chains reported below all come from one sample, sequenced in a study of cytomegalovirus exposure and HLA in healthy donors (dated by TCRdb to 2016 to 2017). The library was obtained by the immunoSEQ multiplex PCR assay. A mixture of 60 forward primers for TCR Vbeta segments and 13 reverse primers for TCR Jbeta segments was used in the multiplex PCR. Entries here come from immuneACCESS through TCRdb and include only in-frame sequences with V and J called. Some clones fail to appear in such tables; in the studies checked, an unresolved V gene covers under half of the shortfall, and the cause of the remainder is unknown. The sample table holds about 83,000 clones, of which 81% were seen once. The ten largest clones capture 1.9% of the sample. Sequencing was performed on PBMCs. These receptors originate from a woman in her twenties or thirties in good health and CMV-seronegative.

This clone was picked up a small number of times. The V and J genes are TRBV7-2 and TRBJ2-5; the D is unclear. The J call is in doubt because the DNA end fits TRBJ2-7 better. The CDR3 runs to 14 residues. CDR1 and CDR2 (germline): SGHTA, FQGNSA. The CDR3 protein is CASSPAGSSYEQYF. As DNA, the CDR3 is TGTGCCAGCAGCCCCGCCGGGTCCTCCTACGAGCAGTACTTC.

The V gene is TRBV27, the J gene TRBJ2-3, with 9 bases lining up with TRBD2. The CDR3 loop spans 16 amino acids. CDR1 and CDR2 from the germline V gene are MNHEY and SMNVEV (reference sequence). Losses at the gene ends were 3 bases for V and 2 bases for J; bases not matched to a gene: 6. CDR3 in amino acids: CASSFRLADLTDTQYF. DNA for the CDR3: TGTGCCAGCAGTTTCAGACTAGCGGACCTCACAGATACGCAGTATTTT.